The 10 T cell receptor beta chains given below trace back to one sample, sequenced in a study of cytomegalovirus exposure and HLA in healthy donors. Primers included in the PCR were 60 Vbeta and 13 Jbeta primers. Here immunoSEQ multiplex PCR was the method, and the copy in TCRdb shows in-frame clones only, minus some. The sample comprises some 150,000 clones, 60% to 85% of which are singletons, and roughly 6.8% rests with the top ten. Input material: PBMCs. These receptors originate from a man aged 45-60 years in good health and CMV-seropositive.

The chain joins TRBV28 to TRBJ1-1, with TRBD1 as a possible D gene (6 bases). The CDR3 contains 12 residues. Germline V lookup: CDR1 MDHEN, CDR2 SYDVKM. V shed 7 bases and J shed 3 bases, with 9 bases lying between them. Here the CDR3 DNA reads TGTGCCAGCACTAGGGGGTACACTGAAGCTTTCTTT. It encodes CASTRGYTEAFF.

This clone was seen a few times. The chain joins TRBV5-1 to TRBJ2-2; 9 positions match TRBD1. V lost 4 bases to trimming and J lost 3 bases; unmatched junction nucleotides: 7. Germline assignment: CDR1 SGHRS and CDR2 YFSETQ. The CDR3 is 16 residues long. The CDR3 loop reads CASSPGQGIYTGELFF. DNA for the CDR3: TGCGCCAGCAGCCCGGGACAGGGCATTTACACCGGGGAGCTGTTTTTT.

The chain has TRBV5-6 and TRBJ2-3; 11 bases fit TRBD1. Germline assignment: CDR1 SGHDT and CDR2 YYEEEE. The trim removed 4 bases at V and 2 bases at J, leaving 6 bases unmatched. This CDR3 region has 16 residues. The CDR3 sequence: CASSPLGQGATDTQYF. CDR3 DNA: TGTGCCAGCAGCCCGCTAGGACAGGGGGCCACAGATACGCAGTATTTT.

This CDR3 is CASSVVGTGTDTQYF. In DNA form, the CDR3 reads TGTGCCAGCAGCGTAGTGGGGACAGGTACAGATACGCAGTATTTT. V gene TRBV9 combines with J gene TRBJ2-3, with 8 bases fitting TRBD1. Germline lookup yields CDR1 SGDLS and CDR2 YYNGEE. This CDR3 has 15 residues. The trim removed 0 bases at V and 3 bases at J, leaving 3 bases unmatched. Together with reference TRBV9 and TRBJ2-3, the CDR3 gives the full variable domain: DSGVTQTPKHLITATGQRVTLRCSPRSGDLSVYWYQQSLDQGLQFLIQYYNGEERAKGNILERFSAQQFPDLHSELNLSSLELGDSALYFCASSVVGTGTDTQYFGPGTRLTVL.

A single count supports this clone. The V and J genes are TRBV19 and TRBJ2-7; TRBD1 matches at 12 bases. Germline-derived CDR1 and CDR2 are LNHDA and SQIVND (reference sequence). Unmatched junction bases numbered 7, after V lost 5 bases and J lost 2 bases. CDR3 length: 16 amino acids. The CDR3 bases are TGTGCCAGTAGTCTCGCCGGGACAGGGGGCCCCTACGAGCAGTACTTC. It yields the protein CASSLAGTGGPYEQYF. Using reference TRBV19 and TRBJ2-7 for the parts outside the CDR3, the full variable domain is DGGITQSPKYLFRKEGQNVTLSCEQNLNHDAMYWYRQDPGQGLRLIYYSQIVNDFQKGDIAEGYSVSREKKESFPLTVTSAQKNPTAFYLCASSLAGTGGPYEQYFGPGTRLTVT.

This clone was found a few times. The gene calls are TRBV6-1 and TRBJ2-3; 11 bases line up with TRBD2. Germline CDR1 and CDR2: MNHNS and SASEGT. Trimming took 4 bases from V and 5 from J; bases not matched to a gene: 5. The CDR3 is 15 amino acids. The DNA for the CDR3 is TGTGCCAGCAGTGTGTCTAGCGGGGGGCGAGATACGCAGTATTTT. Protein: CASSVSSGGRDTQYF.

The chain combines TRBV28 with TRBJ2-1; 7 bases match TRBD2. V gave up 6 bases and J gave up 11 bases; unmatched junction bases: 10. The CDR3 covers 13 residues. The germline CDR1 and CDR2 sequences are MDHEN and SYDVKM. Written as DNA, the CDR3 is TGTGCCAGCAGCCCCGGGGAGGGATGGAAGCAGTTCTTC. It yields the protein CASSPGEGWKQFF.

Regarding this clone: Other DNA sequences in the sample encode the same CDR3. V usage is TRBV18 and J usage is TRBJ2-7; TRBD2 matches 13 bases. This CDR3 is 15 amino acids long. The germline CDR1 and CDR2 sequences are KGHSH and LQKENI. V lost 3 bases, J lost 2 bases, and 1 base stayed unmatched. This chain's CDR3 is CASSPTSGRPYEQYF. CDR3 nucleotides: TGTGCCAGCTCACCGACTAGCGGGAGGCCCTACGAGCAGTACTTC. Drawing the rest from reference TRBV18 and TRBJ2-7, the complete variable domain is NAGVMQNPRHLVRRRGQEARLRCSPMKGHSHVYWYRQLPEEGLKFMVYLQKENIIDESGMPKERFSAEFPKEGPSILRIQQVVRGDSAAYFCASSPTSGRPYEQYFGPGTRLTVT.

The rearrangement links TRBV11-2 to TRBJ2-3; no reliable D call. Germline CDR1 reads SGHAT; CDR2 reads FQNNGV. Trimming cost V 2 bases and J 8 bases, with 8 bases left between them. The CDR3 has 12 residues. The chain's CDR3 is CASSLYSSTQYF. CDR3 nucleotides: TGTGCCAGCAGCTTATACTCCTCTACGCAGTATTTT.

V and J are TRBV6-6 and TRBJ2-1, with TRBD2 matching over 14 bases. The V segment lost 2 bases and the J segment 9 bases; nucleotides outside the gene matches: 6. This CDR3 spans 16 amino acids. Germline V gene data show CDR1 as MNHNY and CDR2 as SVGAGI (reference sequence). The DNA of the CDR3 is TGTGCCAGCAGTTACCACCGGACTAGCGGGAGGTCTGAGCAGTTCTTC. Its translation: CASSYHRTSGRSEQFF.